The 26 T cell receptor beta chains presented below share a single source sample, sequenced in a study of siplizumab effects on memory and regulatory T cells. The protocol was immunoSEQ multiplex PCR, while the TCRdb copy is restricted to in-frame clones and leaves out a portion. The sample includes 37,000 or so clones, 70% to 90% of them seen just once. The sample consisted of naive CD4+ T cells sorted from blood. These receptors were obtained from a human donor in good health.

There are a few counts of this clone. J is TRBJ1-5 and V is TRBV5-1; 10 nucleotides agree with TRBD1. V dropped 4 bases and J dropped 3; count of bases not matched to a gene: 4. Germline CDR1 SGHRS, CDR2 YFSETQ. The CDR3 consists of 15 residues. The CDR3 DNA follows: TGCGCCAGCAGCGCCGGGACAGGGGACAATCAGCCCCAGCATTTT. Encoded protein: CASSAGTGDNQPQHF. The entire variable domain, with the rest obtained from reference TRBV5-1 and TRBJ1-5, is as follows: KAGVTQTPRYLIKTRGQQVTLSCSPISGHRSVSWYQQTPGQGLQFLFEYFSETQRNKGNFPGRFSGRQFSNSRSEMNVSTLELGDSALYLCASSAGTGDNQPQHFGDGTRLSIL.

The gene calls are TRBV15 and TRBJ2-2, with 7 bases lining up with TRBD2. CDR3 size: 17 residues. Germline V CDR1 and CDR2: LNHNV, YYDKDF (reference sequence). J was trimmed by 5 bases and V by 5 bases; bases with no gene match: 14. The CDR3 sequence: CATSARGGRRITGELFF. CDR3 nucleotides: TGTGCCACCAGCGCCCGGGGAGGGAGGCGGATAACCGGGGAGCTGTTTTTT.

The V call is TRBV6-5, the J call TRBJ1-1; D is perhaps TRBD1 (6 bases). This CDR3 has 15 residues. Germline CDR1 MNHEY, CDR2 SVGAGI. V lost 2 bases and J lost 1, with 11 bases in between. The CDR3 DNA reads as TGTGCCAGCAGTTACGGACAGTTCGCGAACACTGAAGCTTTCTTT. Translation: CASSYGQFANTEAFF.

V gene TRBV5-1 combines with J gene TRBJ2-1; TRBD1 is a possible D gene (6 bases). CDR3 length equals 16 residues. CDR1 and CDR2 from the germline V gene are SGHRS and YFSETQ. The ends were cut back, 4 bases at V and 0 bases at J, with 14 bases in the middle. In DNA, the CDR3 is TGCGCCAGCAGCCCTGGGGGCACCAGCTCCTACAATGAGCAGTTCTTC. Protein: CASSPGGTSSYNEQFF. Looking up the rest from reference TRBV5-1 and TRBJ2-1 gives the full variable domain: KAGVTQTPRYLIKTRGQQVTLSCSPISGHRSVSWYQQTPGQGLQFLFEYFSETQRNKGNFPGRFSGRQFSNSRSEMNVSTLELGDSALYLCASSPGGTSSYNEQFFGPGTRLTVL.

The genes are TRBV10-2 and TRBJ1-3, with a weak D call TRBD1 (6 bases). The CDR3 contains 13 residues. Trimming took off 8 bases at V and 5 bases at J, with 13 bases between the two ends. In germline, CDR1 is WSHSY, CDR2 SAAADI. The CDR3, as DNA: TGCGCCAGCGCTCAGAGGGACAGAAACACCATATATTTT. Translation: CASAQRDRNTIYF.

For this clone: The junction and the germline gene differ at one end; a read error may be behind it. The chain recombines TRBV6-6 with TRBJ1-1; 10 bases are a match to TRBD1. CDR1 and CDR2 from the germline V gene are MNHNY and SVGAGI (reference sequence). CDR3 length equals 14 residues. In DNA, the CDR3 is TGTGCCAGCAGAGACCACGGACAGGGGGACAGCCCATCATGG. Protein: CASRDHGQGDSPSW.

The chain couples TRBV11-3 to TRBJ2-3; tentative D call: TRBD1 (5 bases). From germline, CDR1 is SGHNT and CDR2 YENEEA. The length of the CDR3 is 14 residues. Trimming took off 5 bases at V and 0 bases at J, with 9 bases between the two ends. The CDR3 DNA reads TGTGCCAGCAGCCAAGGGGCCAGCACAGATACGCAGTATTTT. Protein product: CASSQGASTDTQYF.

Note on this clone: At one boundary the junction diverges from the germline segment, which might be a read error. The V and J genes are TRBV6-6 and TRBJ1-5; D gene uncertain. The CDR3 has 14 amino acids. From germline, CDR1 is MNHNY and CDR2 SVGAGI (reference sequence). The CDR3 DNA follows: TGTGCCAGCAGTTACGGCGGGGATAACATCTTTTCTCTTTTT. Its translation: CASSYGGDNIFSLF.

This clone was seen just once. V is TRBV12-5 and J is TRBJ1-6, with D perhaps matching TRBD1 (6 bases). Germline-derived CDR1 and CDR2 are LGHNT and FRNRAP. This CDR3 has 15 amino acids. Trimming shortened V by 1 base and J by 7 bases, and 11 bases separated the two germline ends. The CDR3: CASGLGQVGNSPLHF. CDR3 coding DNA: TGTGCTAGTGGTTTGGGACAGGTGGGGAATTCACCCCTCCACTTT.

V gene TRBV2 combines with J gene TRBJ1-1, with a tentative D call TRBD1 (6 bases). The germline V and J ends were trimmed by 5 bases and 4 bases, with 23 bases remaining between them. The CDR3 extends over 17 amino acids. The germline V gene has CDR1 SNHLY and CDR2 FYNNEI. The CDR3 loop reads CASSWGAMRATGTEAFF. In DNA form, the CDR3 reads TGTGCCAGCAGTTGGGGGGCGATGAGGGCGACTGGCACTGAAGCTTTCTTT.

The rearrangement joins TRBV9 to TRBJ2-3; 8 bases match TRBD2. The CDR3 covers 13 residues. Trimming took 3 bases from V and 4 from J; bases not matched to a gene: 1. Germline lookup yields CDR1 SGDLS and CDR2 YYNGEE. The CDR3 DNA reads TGTGCCAGCAGCGCGGGAGGGGCAGATACGCAGTATTTT. Protein product: CASSAGGADTQYF.

The CDR3 loop reads CASSPGPSRTIYF. The CDR3 DNA is TGTGCCAGCAGCCCCGGGCCGTCCAGGACCATATATTTT. The chain recombines TRBV11-2 with TRBJ1-3; D unclear. CDR1 SGHAT and CDR2 FQNNGV come from the germline V gene. Trimming cost V 5 bases and J 10 bases, with 15 bases left between them. The CDR3 covers 13 residues.

In nucleotides, the CDR3 is TGTGCTAGTGGTTTGGTACCCCTCGTCGCTAGCGGGGCTCCGGATGAGCAGTTCTTC. It is translated as CASGLVPLVASGAPDEQFF. J is TRBJ2-1 and V is TRBV12-5; 9 nucleotides align to TRBD2. CDR1 LGHNT and CDR2 FRNRAP come from the germline V gene. The J segment lost 8 bases and the V segment lost 0 bases, leaving 17 bases of the junction unmatched. This CDR3 comprises 19 residues.

The chain carries TRBV6-5 and TRBJ2-3, with TRBD2 matching over 12 bases. V gave up 6 bases and J gave up 3 bases; unmatched junction bases: 4. Germline V gives CDR1 MNHEY, CDR2 SVGAGI. The CDR3 loop spans 15 amino acids. In DNA, the CDR3 is TGTGCCAGCAGACCGACTAGCGGGAGAACAGATACGCAGTATTTT. It codes for CASRPTSGRTDTQYF.

The CDR3 DNA sequence: TGTGCCAGCAGCTCCTCCGGGACAGGGAGGAACATTCAGTACTTC. This encodes CASSSSGTGRNIQYF. This sequence joins TRBV7-2 and TRBJ2-4, with TRBD1 matching over 9 bases. The CDR3 is made up of 15 amino acids. J gave up 7 bases and V 4 bases, and 8 bases lay outside the gene matches. CDR1 SGHTA and CDR2 FQGNSA come from the germline V gene.

The chain couples TRBV5-6 to TRBJ1-1, with D perhaps TRBD1 (6 bases). Per the germline V gene, CDR1 is SGHDT and CDR2 is YYEEEE. The CDR3 covers 15 residues. With 4 bases removed from V and 11 bases from J, the gap between germline ends came to 24 bases. CDR3 amino acids: CASSRPGAHGLIAFF. Here the CDR3 DNA reads TGTGCCAGCAGCAGACCAGGGGCCCATGGCCTGATCGCTTTCTTT. Full variable domain (outside the CDR3, taken from reference TRBV5-6 and TRBJ1-1): DAGVTQSPTHLIKTRGQQVTLRCSPKSGHDTVSWYQQALGQGPQFIFQYYEEEERQRGNFPDRFSGHQFPNYSSELNVNALLLGDSALYLCASSRPGAHGLIAFFGQGTRLTVV.

This clone was counted a single time. This chain links TRBV6-5 with TRBJ1-1; no clear D gene. Germline V gene data show CDR1 as MNHEY and CDR2 as SVGAGI. V lost 2 bases, J lost 8 bases, and 6 bases lay in between. This CDR3 region has 11 residues. CDR3 coding DNA: TGTGCCAGCAGTTACCTAAGGGAAGCTTTCTTT. This encodes CASSYLREAFF.

The V call is TRBV5-4, the J call TRBJ2-1; no clear D. The CDR3 totals 16 residues. Trimming shortened V by 4 bases and J by 0 bases, and 14 bases separated the two germline ends. Germline-derived CDR1 and CDR2 are SGHNT and YYREEE (reference sequence). Written as DNA, the CDR3 is TGTGCCAGCAGCCCTTTTCAGTTAAGCTCCTACAATGAGCAGTTCTTC. Protein product: CASSPFQLSSYNEQFF.

The gene calls are TRBV7-6 and TRBJ1-1; D unresolved. The CDR3 covers 15 residues. Germline V gene data show CDR1 as SGHVS and CDR2 as FNYEAQ. V lost 0 bases and J 0 bases, leaving 8 bases between the germline ends. The DNA for the CDR3 is TGTGCCAGCAGCTTAGCTGACGGGGTGAACACTGAAGCTTTCTTT. Translating it yields CASSLADGVNTEAFF.

The chain uses TRBV25-1 and TRBJ2-5, with a weak D call TRBD1 (5 bases). The CDR3 is made up of 13 amino acids. Trimming stripped 2 bases from V and 5 bases from J, with 9 bases between. Germline V gene sequence: CDR1 MGHDK, CDR2 SYGVNS. The CDR3 region is CASSEQGSETQYF. The CDR3 DNA is TGTGCCAGCAGTGAACAGGGTAGCGAGACCCAGTACTTC.

This clone was found once. This chain uses TRBV29-1 with TRBJ2-6; TRBD1 is a possible D gene (6 bases). The V and J ends lost 6 bases and 2 bases respectively, with 11 bases between them. Germline CDR1 reads SQVTM; CDR2 reads ANQGSEA. The length of the CDR3 is 14 residues. CDR3 amino acids: CSVEQGPGANVLTF. The CDR3 DNA is TGCAGCGTAGAACAGGGCCCTGGGGCCAACGTCCTGACTTTC.

The chain combines TRBV6-1 with TRBJ1-1; 12 bases map to TRBD1. This CDR3 is built from 14 residues. Germline-derived CDR1 and CDR2 are MNHNS and SASEGT. V was clipped by 6 bases and J by 5 bases; unmatched bases: 4. The CDR3 nucleotides read TGTGCCAGCAGCACGGGACAGGGGGCTACTGAAGCTTTCTTT. Translated: CASSTGQGATEAFF.

A single count supports this clone. The J gene is TRBJ2-5, the V gene TRBV2; 8 bases map to TRBD2. The germline CDR1 and CDR2 sequences are SNHLY and FYNNEI. This CDR3 is 15 amino acids long. Unmatched junction bases numbered 15, after V lost 8 bases and J lost 7 bases. The CDR3 sequence is CASPRRPAGDGTQYF. CDR3 DNA sequence: TGTGCCAGCCCACGGAGGCCAGCGGGGGACGGGACCCAGTACTTC.

The J gene is TRBJ2-5, the V gene TRBV4-2; perhaps TRBD1 as D (6 bases). The CDR3 is 14 residues long. Germline CDR1 is LGHNA and CDR2 is YNFKEQ. V was clipped by 4 bases and J by 4 bases, with 13 bases between them. CDR3 in amino acids: CASSPGQSGETQYF. DNA of the CDR3: TGTGCCAGCAGCCCAGGACAGTCTGGAGAGACCCAGTACTTC.

V and J are TRBV6-5 and TRBJ1-1; no clear D gene. Germline CDR1 MNHEY, CDR2 SVGAGI. CDR3 length: 11 amino acids. Trimming cost V 8 bases and J 1 base, with 5 bases left between them. As DNA, the CDR3 is TGTGCCAGCGTCAGGAACACTGAAGCTTTCTTT. As protein: CASVRNTEAFF.

The CDR3 nucleotides are TGCGCCAGCAGGTCGACTAGGAGCAACACCGGGGAGCTGTTTTTT. This sequence encodes CASRSTRSNTGELFF. The chain joins TRBV4-1 to TRBJ2-2; a weak D match, TRBD2 (6 bases). Germline V gene sequence: CDR1 MGHRA, CDR2 YSYEKL. Trimming removed 6 bases at V and 2 bases at J, with 13 bases between. The CDR3 has 15 amino acids.